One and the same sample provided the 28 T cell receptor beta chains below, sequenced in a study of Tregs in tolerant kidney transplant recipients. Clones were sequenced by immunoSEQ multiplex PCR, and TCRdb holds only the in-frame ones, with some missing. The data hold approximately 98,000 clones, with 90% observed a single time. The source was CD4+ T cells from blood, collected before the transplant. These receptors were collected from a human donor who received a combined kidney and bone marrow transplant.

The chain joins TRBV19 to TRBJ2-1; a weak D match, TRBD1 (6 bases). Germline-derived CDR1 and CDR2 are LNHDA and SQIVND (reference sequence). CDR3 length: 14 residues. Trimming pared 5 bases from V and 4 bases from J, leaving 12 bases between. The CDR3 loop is CASSPGTPYNEQFF. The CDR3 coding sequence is TGTGCCAGTAGTCCCGGGACACCGTACAATGAGCAGTTCTTC. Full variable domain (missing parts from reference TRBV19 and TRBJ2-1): DGGITQSPKYLFRKEGQNVTLSCEQNLNHDAMYWYRQDPGQGLRLIYYSQIVNDFQKGDIAEGYSVSREKKESFPLTVTSAQKNPTAFYLCASSPGTPYNEQFFGPGTRLTVL.

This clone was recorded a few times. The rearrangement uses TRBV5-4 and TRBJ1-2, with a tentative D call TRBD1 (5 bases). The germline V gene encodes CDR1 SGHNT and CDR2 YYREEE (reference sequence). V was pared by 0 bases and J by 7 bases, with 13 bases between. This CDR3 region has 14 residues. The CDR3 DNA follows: TGTGCCAGCAGCTTGGTCAGGGCGCTGAGTGGCTACACCTTC. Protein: CASSLVRALSGYTF.

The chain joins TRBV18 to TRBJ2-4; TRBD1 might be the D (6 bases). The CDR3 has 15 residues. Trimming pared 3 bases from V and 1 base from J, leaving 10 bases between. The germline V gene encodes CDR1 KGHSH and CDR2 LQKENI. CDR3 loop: CASSPAGAAKNIQYF. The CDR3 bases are TGTGCCAGCTCACCGGCAGGGGCGGCCAAAAACATTCAGTACTTC.

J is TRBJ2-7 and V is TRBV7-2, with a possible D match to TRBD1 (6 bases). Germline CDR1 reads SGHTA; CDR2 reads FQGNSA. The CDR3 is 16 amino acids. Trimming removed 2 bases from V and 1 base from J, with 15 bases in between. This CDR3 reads CASSLLPIGGSYEQYF. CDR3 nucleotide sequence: TGTGCCAGCAGCTTACTTCCCATAGGGGGATCCTACGAGCAGTACTTC.

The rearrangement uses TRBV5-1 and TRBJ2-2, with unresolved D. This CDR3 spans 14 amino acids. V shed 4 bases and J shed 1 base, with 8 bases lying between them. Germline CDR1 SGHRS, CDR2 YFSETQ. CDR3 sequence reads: CASSPAGNTGELFF. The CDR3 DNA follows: TGCGCCAGCAGCCCGGCAGGGAACACCGGGGAGCTGTTTTTT.

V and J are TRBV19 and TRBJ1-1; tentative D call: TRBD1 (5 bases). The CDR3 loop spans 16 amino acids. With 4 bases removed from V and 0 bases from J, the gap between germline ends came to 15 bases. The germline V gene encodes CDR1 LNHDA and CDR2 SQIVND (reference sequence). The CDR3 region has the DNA TGTGCCAGTAGTACCCTTGGACACACTGTGAACACTGAAGCTTTCTTT. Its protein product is CASSTLGHTVNTEAFF.

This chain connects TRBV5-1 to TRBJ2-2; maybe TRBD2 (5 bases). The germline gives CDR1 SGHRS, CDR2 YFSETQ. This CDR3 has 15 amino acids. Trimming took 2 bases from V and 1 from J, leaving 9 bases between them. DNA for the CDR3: TGCGCCAGCAGCTTAGCGGCAGGGAACACCGGGGAGCTGTTTTTT. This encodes CASSLAAGNTGELFF.

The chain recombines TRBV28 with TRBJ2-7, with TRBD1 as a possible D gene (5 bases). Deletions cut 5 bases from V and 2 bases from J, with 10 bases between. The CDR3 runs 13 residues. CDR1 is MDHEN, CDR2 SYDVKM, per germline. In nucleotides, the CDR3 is TGTGCCAGCAGTAAAGACAGAGCCTACGAGCAGTACTTC. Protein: CASSKDRAYEQYF. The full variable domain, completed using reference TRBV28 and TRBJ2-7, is DVKVTQSSRYLVKRTGEKVFLECVQDMDHENMFWYRQDPGLGLRLIYFSYDVKMKEKGDIPEGYSVSREKKERFSLILESASTNQTSMYLCASSKDRAYEQYFGPGTRLTVT.

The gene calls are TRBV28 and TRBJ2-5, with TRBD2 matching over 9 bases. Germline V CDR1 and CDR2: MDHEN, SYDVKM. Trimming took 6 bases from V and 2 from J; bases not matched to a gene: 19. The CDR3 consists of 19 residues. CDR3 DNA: TGTGCCAGCAGCCTTTGGGGGGATTTAGCGGGAGCCAAACAAGAGACCCAGTACTTC. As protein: CASSLWGDLAGAKQETQYF.

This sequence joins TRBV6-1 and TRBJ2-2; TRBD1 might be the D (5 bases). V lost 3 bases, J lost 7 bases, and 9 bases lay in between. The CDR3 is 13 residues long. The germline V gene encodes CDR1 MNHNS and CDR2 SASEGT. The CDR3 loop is CASSEDNFGELFF. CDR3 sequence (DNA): TGTGCCAGCAGTGAGGACAATTTCGGGGAGCTGTTTTTT.

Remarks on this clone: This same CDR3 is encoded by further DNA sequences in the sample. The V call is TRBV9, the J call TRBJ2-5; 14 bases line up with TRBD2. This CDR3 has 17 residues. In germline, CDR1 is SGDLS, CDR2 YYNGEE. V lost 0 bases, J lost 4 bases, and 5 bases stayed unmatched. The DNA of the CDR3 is TGTGCCAGCAGCGTAGGACTAGCGGGAGGGCCGGGAGAGACCCAGTACTTC. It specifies CASSVGLAGGPGETQYF.

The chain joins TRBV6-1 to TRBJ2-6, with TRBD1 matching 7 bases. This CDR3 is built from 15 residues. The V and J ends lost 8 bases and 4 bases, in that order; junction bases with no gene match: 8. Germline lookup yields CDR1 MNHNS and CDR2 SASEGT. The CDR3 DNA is TGTGCCAGCGGGGACAGTCCAAGGGGGGCCAACGTCCTGACTTTC. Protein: CASGDSPRGANVLTF.

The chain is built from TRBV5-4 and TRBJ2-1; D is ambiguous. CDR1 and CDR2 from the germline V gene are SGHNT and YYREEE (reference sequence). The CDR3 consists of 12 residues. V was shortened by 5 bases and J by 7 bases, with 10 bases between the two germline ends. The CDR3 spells CASRAARNEQFF. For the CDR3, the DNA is TGTGCCAGCAGAGCTGCTAGGAATGAGCAGTTCTTC.

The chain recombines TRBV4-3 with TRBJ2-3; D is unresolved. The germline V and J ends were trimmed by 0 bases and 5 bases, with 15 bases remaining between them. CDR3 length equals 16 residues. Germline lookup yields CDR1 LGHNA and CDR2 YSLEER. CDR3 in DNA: TGCGCCAGCAGCCAAGAGGCTAGTTCCTATCTAGATACGCAGTATTTT. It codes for CASSQEASSYLDTQYF.

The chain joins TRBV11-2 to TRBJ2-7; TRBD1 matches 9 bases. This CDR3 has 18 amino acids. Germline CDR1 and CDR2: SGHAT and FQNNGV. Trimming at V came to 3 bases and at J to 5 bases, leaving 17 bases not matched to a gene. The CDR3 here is CASSLGYWYGTGTDEQYF. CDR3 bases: TGTGCCAGCAGCTTGGGCTATTGGTACGGGACAGGGACGGACGAGCAGTACTTC.

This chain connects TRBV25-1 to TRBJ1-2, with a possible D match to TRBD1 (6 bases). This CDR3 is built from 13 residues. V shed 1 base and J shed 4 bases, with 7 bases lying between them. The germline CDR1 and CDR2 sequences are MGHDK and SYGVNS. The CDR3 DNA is TGTGCCAGCAGTGAATTGGACAGCTATGGCTACACCTTC. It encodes CASSELDSYGYTF.

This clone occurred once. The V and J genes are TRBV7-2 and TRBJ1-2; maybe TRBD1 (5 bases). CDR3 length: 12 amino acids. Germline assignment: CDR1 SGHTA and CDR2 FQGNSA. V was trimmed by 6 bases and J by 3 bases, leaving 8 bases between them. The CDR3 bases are TGTGCCAGCAGGGACACACACTATGGCTACACCTTC. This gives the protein CASRDTHYGYTF. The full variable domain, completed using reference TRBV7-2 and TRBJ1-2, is GAGVSQSPSNKVTEKGKDVELRCDPISGHTALYWYRQSLGQGLEFLIYFQGNSAPDKSGLPSDRFSAERTGGSVSTLTIQRTQQEDSAVYLCASRDTHYGYTFGSGTRLTVV.

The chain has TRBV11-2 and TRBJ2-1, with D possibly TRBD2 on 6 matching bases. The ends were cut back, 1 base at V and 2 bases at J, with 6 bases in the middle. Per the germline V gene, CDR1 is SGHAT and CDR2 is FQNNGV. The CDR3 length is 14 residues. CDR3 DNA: TGTGCCAGCAGCTTAGGGACTACCTACAATGAGCAGTTCTTC. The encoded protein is CASSLGTTYNEQFF.

CDR3 sequence reads: CASSPRDREAQHF. CDR3 sequence (DNA): TGTGCCAGCTCACCAAGGGACAGGGAGGCCCAGCATTTT. V is TRBV18 and J is TRBJ1-5; 9 positions agree with TRBD1. The germline V gene encodes CDR1 KGHSH and CDR2 LQKENI. The CDR3 covers 13 residues. Trimming at V came to 2 bases and at J to 11 bases, leaving 4 bases not matched to a gene.

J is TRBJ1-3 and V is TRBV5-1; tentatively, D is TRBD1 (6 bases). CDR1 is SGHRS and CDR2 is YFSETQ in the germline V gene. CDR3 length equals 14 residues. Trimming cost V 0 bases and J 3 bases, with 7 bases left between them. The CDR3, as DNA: TGCGCCAGCAGCTTGGCAGGGGTTGGAAACACCATATATTTT. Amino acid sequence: CASSLAGVGNTIYF.

Here the CDR3 DNA reads TGTGCCTGGAGTGGACGACAGGGGAATCAGCCCCAGCATTTT. It is translated as CAWSGRQGNQPQHF. The gene calls are TRBV30 and TRBJ1-5, with 8 bases identical to TRBD1. V lost 1 base, J lost 4 bases, and 3 bases stayed unmatched. Looked up from germline, CDR1 is GTSNPN and CDR2 is SVGIG (reference sequence). The CDR3 extends over 14 amino acids.

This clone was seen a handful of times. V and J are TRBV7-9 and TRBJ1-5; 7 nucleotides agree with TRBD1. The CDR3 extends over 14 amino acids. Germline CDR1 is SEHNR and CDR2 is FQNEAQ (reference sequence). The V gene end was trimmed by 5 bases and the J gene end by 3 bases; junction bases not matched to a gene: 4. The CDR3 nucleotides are TGTGCCAGCAGCCCCGACAGGGCCAATCAGCCCCAGCATTTT. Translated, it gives CASSPDRANQPQHF.

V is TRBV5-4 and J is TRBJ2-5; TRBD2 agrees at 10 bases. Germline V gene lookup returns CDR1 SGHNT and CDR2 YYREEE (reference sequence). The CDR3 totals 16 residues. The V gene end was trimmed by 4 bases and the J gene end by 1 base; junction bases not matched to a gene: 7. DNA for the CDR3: TGTGCCAGCAGCCCATTAGCGGGAGGCTCCCAAGAGACCCAGTACTTC. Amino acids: CASSPLAGGSQETQYF.

As DNA, the CDR3 is TGTGCCAGCAGCGTGGACAGGACCAACATTCAGTACTTC. Amino acids: CASSVDRTNIQYF. The chain recombines TRBV11-3 with TRBJ2-4; the match to TRBD1 covers 7 bases. This CDR3 has 13 amino acids. Germline trimming cut 5 bases from V and 7 bases from J; bases unmatched to any gene: 5. Looked up from germline, CDR1 is SGHNT and CDR2 is YENEEA. Drawing the rest from reference TRBV11-3 and TRBJ2-4, the complete variable domain is EAGVVQSPRYKIIEKKQPVAFWCNPISGHNTLYWYLQNLGQGPELLIRYENEEAVDDSQLPKDRFSAERLKGVDSTLKIQPAELGDSAVYLCASSVDRTNIQYFGAGTRLSVL.

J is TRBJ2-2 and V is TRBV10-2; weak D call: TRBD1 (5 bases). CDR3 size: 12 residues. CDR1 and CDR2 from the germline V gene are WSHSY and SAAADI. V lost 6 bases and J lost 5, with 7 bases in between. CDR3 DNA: TGCGCCAGCAGCAGGGCGACCGGGGAGCTGTTTTTT. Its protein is CASSRATGELFF.

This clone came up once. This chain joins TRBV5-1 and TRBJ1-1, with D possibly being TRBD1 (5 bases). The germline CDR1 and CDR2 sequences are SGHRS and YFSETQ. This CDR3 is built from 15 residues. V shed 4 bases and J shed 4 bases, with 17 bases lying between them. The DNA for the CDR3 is TGCGCCAGCAGCCCCGGGGGGGAGTCGGTCACTGAAGCTTTCTTT. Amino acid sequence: CASSPGGESVTEAFF.

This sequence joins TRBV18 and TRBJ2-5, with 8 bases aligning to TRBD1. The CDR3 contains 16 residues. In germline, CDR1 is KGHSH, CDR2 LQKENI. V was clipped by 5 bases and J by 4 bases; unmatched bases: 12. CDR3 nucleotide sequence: TGTGCCAGCTCAACGACAGGGGCGCTAGGCGGAGAGACCCAGTACTTC. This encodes CASSTTGALGGETQYF.

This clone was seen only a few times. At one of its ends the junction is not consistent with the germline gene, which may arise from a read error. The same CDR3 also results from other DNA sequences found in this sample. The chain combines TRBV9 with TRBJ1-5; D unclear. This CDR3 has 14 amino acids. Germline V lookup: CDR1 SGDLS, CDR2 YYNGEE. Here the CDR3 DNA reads TGTGCCAGCAGTGTAGACTCTAGCAATCAGCCCCAGCATTTT. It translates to CASSVDSSNQPQHF.